This TCR beta chain was obtained from a study of cytomegalovirus exposure and HLA in healthy donors. Findings and caveats of the study: An analysis done earlier found most TCR beta V segments productive about 90% or about 30% of the time. Likely technical artifact: a cluster of highly shared sequence variants.

Worth noting for this clone: The antigen is unknown.

After removal of 5 bases from V and 2 bases from J, the junction contained 10 bases not matched to a gene. Germline CDR1 and CDR2: SEHNR and FQNEAQ (reference sequence). The CDR3 runs to 18 residues. Vbeta (60) and Jbeta (13) primers were used in the PCR. Measured with immunoSEQ multiplex PCR; TCRdb has only the in-frame clones, and not every one. This sample carries about 140,000 clones, more than 70% of them seen once, and the ten largest clones take 2.5% to 3.5%. Material: PBMCs. The clonotype originates from a man aged 40-55 years in good health and CMV-seronegative. V gene TRBV7-9 combines with J gene TRBJ2-6, with 9 positions matching TRBD1. The CDR3 bases are TGTGCCAGCAGCGACAGGACAGGGGAGAGCCCTGGGGCCAACGTCCTGACTTTC. The encoded protein is CASSDRTGESPGANVLTF. The full variable domain, its missing parts supplied by reference TRBV7-9 and TRBJ2-6, is DTGVSQNPRHKITKRGQNVTFRCDPISEHNRLYWYRQTLGQGPEFLTYFQNEAQLEKSRLLSDRFSAERPKGSFSTLEIQRTEQGDSAMYLCASSDRTGESPGANVLTFGAGSRLTVL.